Below, 22 T cell receptor beta chains from the same sample are listed, as sequenced in a study of cytomegalovirus exposure and HLA in healthy donors (dated by TCRdb to between 2016 and 2019). Library construction relied on the immunoSEQ multiplex PCR assay. The multiplex PCR relied on a mix of 60 forward primers for TCR Vbeta segments and 13 reverse primers for TCR Jbeta segments. The immuneACCESS repertoire file appears here via TCRdb, limited to in-frame rearrangements. These files lack a portion of the clones; in checked studies, under half of the deficit traces to unresolved V genes, and the cause of the others is not known. The sample includes about 190,000 clones, with under 80% observed a single time. Approximately 5% of the sample is held by the ten biggest clonotypes. The material sequenced was PBMCs. The receptors here all came from a man aged 25-40 years in good health and CMV-seropositive.

The chain uses TRBV28 and TRBJ1-5; possible D gene TRBD1, 5 bases. This CDR3 contains 13 residues. Deletions cut 7 bases from V and 7 bases from J, with 14 bases between. Germline CDR1 reads MDHEN; CDR2 reads SYDVKM. CDR3 coding DNA: TGTGCCAGCAAGCAGGGCTTGAACCAGCCCCAGCATTTT. Protein sequence: CASKQGLNQPQHF.

The chain uses TRBV6-1 and TRBJ2-2; no clear D. Germline CDR1 MNHNS, CDR2 SASEGT. CDR3 size: 12 residues. The ends were cut back, 9 bases at V and 6 bases at J, with 11 bases in the middle. In DNA, the CDR3 is TGTGCCAGTAAGTGGAGTCCCGGGGAGCTGTTTTTT. This encodes CASKWSPGELFF.

J is TRBJ2-2 and V is TRBV6-6, with 7 bases that match TRBD1. Trimming at V came to 1 base and at J to 6 bases, leaving 5 bases not matched to a gene. The length of the CDR3 is 15 residues. In germline, CDR1 is MNHNY, CDR2 SVGAGI (reference sequence). As DNA, the CDR3 is TGTGCCAGCAGTTACTTCACAGGGGCCGCCGGGGAGCTGTTTTTT. Its translation: CASSYFTGAAGELFF.

This clone was observed once. The gene calls are TRBV15 and TRBJ2-1; the match to TRBD1 covers 10 bases. The germline V gene encodes CDR1 LNHNV and CDR2 YYDKDF (reference sequence). The CDR3 has 19 residues. V was pared by 4 bases and J by 6 bases, with 18 bases of the junction left unmatched. The CDR3: CATSTDWTGGQDGLNEQFF. For the CDR3, the DNA is TGTGCCACCAGCACCGACTGGACAGGGGGGCAAGATGGTCTCAATGAGCAGTTCTTC.

This clone was observed a single time. The chain is built from TRBV6-5 and TRBJ1-3; 8 positions agree with TRBD1. The V gene's germline CDR1 is MNHEY and CDR2 SVGAGI. The CDR3 covers 14 residues. J was trimmed by 4 bases and V by 5 bases; bases with no gene match: 4. CDR3 nucleotides: TGTGCCAGCAGTCTGACAGGGGTCGGAAACACCATATATTTT. Residues: CASSLTGVGNTIYF.

This chain joins TRBV29-1 and TRBJ1-2; TRBD1 agrees at 7 bases. V dropped 7 bases and J dropped 5; count of bases not matched to a gene: 4. The CDR3 sequence is 11 residues long. Germline V gives CDR1 SQVTM, CDR2 ANQGSEA. CDR3 residues: CSALQGYGYTF. CDR3 in DNA: TGCAGCGCTTTACAGGGGTATGGCTACACCTTC.

The chain carries TRBV7-9 and TRBJ1-2; no firm D call. V was cut by 5 bases and J by 8 bases, with 18 bases left in between. CDR3 length equals 14 residues. The germline gives CDR1 SEHNR, CDR2 FQNEAQ (reference sequence). The CDR3 DNA follows: TGTGCCAGCAGCCAAAACGCAGCAGGAGGCGGCTACACCTTC. Encoded protein: CASSQNAAGGGYTF.

Here the CDR3 DNA reads TGTGCCAGCAGCATTGCAGGGTCAGGGAACACTGAAGCTTTCTTT. Its translation: CASSIAGSGNTEAFF. The chain has TRBV9 and TRBJ1-1; weak D call: TRBD1 (5 bases). Trimming pared 4 bases from V and 1 base from J, leaving 14 bases between. CDR3 length equals 15 residues. Germline lookup yields CDR1 SGDLS and CDR2 YYNGEE.

The table lists this clone with a count of one. V gene TRBV7-2 combines with J gene TRBJ2-1; 10 bases align to TRBD2. V shed 6 bases and J 8 bases; nucleotides not matched to a gene: 10. The CDR3 totals 15 residues. CDR1 is SGHTA and CDR2 is FQGNSA in the germline V gene. CDR3 in amino acids: CASRRVAGGGDEQFF. CDR3 DNA sequence: TGTGCCAGCAGGCGCGTAGCGGGAGGTGGCGATGAGCAGTTCTTC. Complete variable domain (other parts from reference TRBV7-2 and TRBJ2-1): GAGVSQSPSNKVTEKGKDVELRCDPISGHTALYWYRQSLGQGLEFLIYFQGNSAPDKSGLPSDRFSAERTGGSVSTLTIQRTQQEDSAVYLCASRRVAGGGDEQFFGPGTRLTVL.

The chain uses TRBV7-9 and TRBJ2-3, with D perhaps TRBD2 (6 bases). V shed 1 base and J shed 0 bases, with 8 bases lying between them. CDR1 is SEHNR and CDR2 is FQNEAQ in the germline V gene (reference sequence). CDR3 size: 15 residues. This CDR3 reads CASSLGRASTDTQYF. The CDR3 DNA reads TGTGCCAGCAGCTTAGGGAGGGCTAGCACAGATACGCAGTATTTT.

The chain couples TRBV7-2 to TRBJ2-5, with D possibly matching TRBD1 (5 bases). Germline V gene data show CDR1 as SGHTA and CDR2 as FQGNSA. The CDR3 length is 15 residues. V was shortened by 5 bases and J by 5 bases, with 18 bases between the two germline ends. CDR3 region: CASSPTQGAWETQYF. The CDR3 DNA is TGTGCCAGCAGCCCAACCCAGGGCGCGTGGGAGACCCAGTACTTC.

The V call is TRBV6-6, the J call TRBJ1-1; D possibly corresponds to TRBD1 (6 bases). The CDR3 spans 15 residues. Between the trimmed V and J ends, which lost 2 bases and 3 bases, there was a span of 13 bases. The germline gives CDR1 MNHNY, CDR2 SVGAGI (reference sequence). CDR3 sequence (DNA): TGTGCCAGCAGTTACCACCCGCAGGGGCACACTGAAGCTTTCTTT. Protein product: CASSYHPQGHTEAFF.

V gene TRBV7-2 combines with J gene TRBJ2-7; 8 bases are shared with TRBD2. Per germline, CDR1 SGHTA and CDR2 FQGNSA. V dropped 5 bases and J dropped 4; count of bases not matched to a gene: 10. The CDR3 loop spans 15 amino acids. The CDR3 DNA sequence: TGTGCCAGCAGCCCCGGGAGGGCACTGACGTACGAGCAGTACTTC. It translates to CASSPGRALTYEQYF.

The chain recombines TRBV19 with TRBJ2-2; 9 nucleotides match TRBD2. The CDR3 spans 15 residues. CDR1 LNHDA and CDR2 SQIVND come from the germline V gene (reference sequence). Unmatched junction bases numbered 4, after V lost 6 bases and J lost 2 bases. CDR3 DNA: TGTGCCAGTAGCTTAGCGGGGGCTAACACCGGGGAGCTGTTTTTT. Its protein is CASSLAGANTGELFF.

By sample share, this clone is medium-sized (0.01 to 0.1%). J is TRBJ2-3 and V is TRBV19, with D possibly matching TRBD2 (5 bases). The germline gives CDR1 LNHDA, CDR2 SQIVND (reference sequence). The CDR3 extends over 15 amino acids. Trimming left V 4 bases short and J 6 bases short, with 17 bases between. The CDR3: CASSKTPSIADTQYF. The CDR3 DNA follows: TGTGCCAGTAGTAAGACCCCGAGCATAGCGGATACGCAGTATTTT.

This chain connects TRBV9 to TRBJ1-5; D is uncertain. Trimming shortened V by 0 bases and J by 0 bases, and 7 bases separated the two germline ends. The CDR3 is made up of 15 amino acids. Germline lookup yields CDR1 SGDLS and CDR2 YYNGEE. CDR3 DNA: TGTGCCAGCAGCGTAGGAGGAAATAGCAATCAGCCCCAGCATTTT. It specifies CASSVGGNSNQPQHF.

The chain is built from TRBV19 and TRBJ2-7; TRBD2 is a possible D gene (5 bases). V was cut by 5 bases and J by 0 bases, with 17 bases left in between. This CDR3 has 16 amino acids. Germline V gene lookup returns CDR1 LNHDA and CDR2 SQIVND (reference sequence). Here the CDR3 DNA reads TGTGCCAGTAGTCCAAGAGGACTTCGGAGCTCCTACGAGCAGTACTTC. Encoded protein: CASSPRGLRSSYEQYF.

This chain joins TRBV7-3 and TRBJ2-5; D unresolved. The CDR3 sequence is 13 residues long. V lost 1 base to trimming and J lost 5 bases, with 8 bases between them. Germline assignment: CDR1 SGHTA and CDR2 FQGTGA. CDR3 coding DNA: TGTGCCAGCAGCTTAAACCCCGGGGAGACCCAGTACTTC. The encoded protein is CASSLNPGETQYF.

This chain links TRBV28 with TRBJ2-7; 11 bases line up with TRBD1. V gave up 5 bases and J gave up 4 bases; unmatched junction bases: 7. CDR1 is MDHEN, CDR2 SYDVKM, per germline. The CDR3 loop spans 15 amino acids. CDR3 sequence reads: CASSSRDRGLYEQYF. In DNA form, the CDR3 reads TGTGCCAGCAGTAGCCGGGACAGGGGGTTGTACGAGCAGTACTTC.

This chain uses TRBV15 with TRBJ1-5; 8 bases are shared with TRBD1. This CDR3 spans 14 amino acids. Germline assignment: CDR1 LNHNV and CDR2 YYDKDF (reference sequence). The J segment lost 6 bases and the V segment lost 1 base, leaving 2 bases of the junction unmatched. The CDR3 region is CATSRGRGLQPQHF. The CDR3 DNA reads as TGTGCCACCAGCAGAGGCAGGGGGCTTCAGCCCCAGCATTTT.

V is TRBV19 and J is TRBJ1-2; D is ambiguous. V was pared by 11 bases and J by 7 bases, with 17 bases between. The CDR3 spans 12 residues. The V gene's germline CDR1 is LNHDA and CDR2 SQIVND (reference sequence). The DNA of the CDR3 is TGTGCCGGGAGGACGGAGGACCTTGGCTACACCTTC. It codes for CAGRTEDLGYTF.

This clone was picked up a small number of times. The V gene is TRBV5-5, the J gene TRBJ2-2; TRBD2 matches 10 bases. The CDR3 is 15 residues long. Per germline, CDR1 SGHKS and CDR2 YYEKEE (reference sequence). V lost 3 bases and J lost 6; bases outside the gene matches: 5. This CDR3 is CASSWRGLAPGELFF. The CDR3 DNA sequence: TGTGCCAGCAGCTGGAGGGGACTAGCGCCCGGGGAGCTGTTTTTT.